Following are 14 T cell receptor beta chains from one sample sequenced in a study of blood T cell repertoires in COVID-19. This table comes from immunoSEQ multiplex PCR, and its TCRdb copy is limited to in-frame clones, with some not included. The sample lists over 140,000 clones; roughly 85% were seen once. Specimen: PBMCs or T cells enriched from blood (not recorded which). The source of these receptors is a woman aged 45-59 years who had recovered from COVID-19.

This clone has only a few counts. The J gene is TRBJ1-3, the V gene TRBV5-1, with TRBD1 as a possible D gene (6 bases). CDR3 size: 16 residues. V dropped 3 bases and J dropped 4 bases, with 17 bases sitting between them. From germline, CDR1 is SGHRS and CDR2 YFSETQ. The CDR3 loop is CASSWGPAGSGNTIYF. The CDR3 coding sequence is TGCGCCAGCAGCTGGGGGCCGGCCGGTAGCGGAAACACCATATATTTT.

The CDR3 coding sequence is TGTGCCAGCAGCCAAGATGAGTACACTGAAGCTTTCTTT. This sequence encodes CASSQDEYTEAFF. This chain uses TRBV14 with TRBJ1-1; D is ambiguous. Deletions cut 0 bases from V and 3 bases from J, with 5 bases between. Germline values: CDR1 SGHDN, CDR2 FVKESK. This CDR3 comprises 13 residues.

V is TRBV7-8 and J is TRBJ1-1; maybe TRBD1 (6 bases). The V end lost 5 bases, the J end lost 1 base, and 14 bases lay between the germline ends. The length of the CDR3 is 15 residues. The V gene's germline CDR1 is SGHVS and CDR2 FQNEAQ. The CDR3 region is CASSLPKGQNTEAFF. For the CDR3, the DNA is TGTGCCAGCAGCCTCCCCAAGGGACAGAACACTGAAGCTTTCTTT.

The genes are TRBV14 and TRBJ1-1, with a possible D match to TRBD1 (5 bases). The germline V gene has CDR1 SGHDN and CDR2 FVKESK. Between the trimmed V and J ends, which lost 1 base and 0 bases, there was a span of 9 bases. CDR3 length: 15 amino acids. The CDR3 loop reads CASSQGGGLNTEAFF. The CDR3 DNA is TGTGCCAGCAGCCAAGGGGGCGGTTTGAACACTGAAGCTTTCTTT.

This sequence joins TRBV7-8 and TRBJ1-2, with D perhaps matching TRBD1 (6 bases). The germline V and J ends were trimmed by 2 bases and 5 bases, with 9 bases remaining between them. Germline CDR1 SGHVS, CDR2 FQNEAQ. CDR3 length: 13 residues. CDR3: CASSLQQGYGYTF. As DNA, the CDR3 is TGTGCCAGCAGCTTACAACAGGGTTATGGCTACACCTTC.

The chain recombines TRBV6-2 or TRBV6-3 with TRBJ2-3, with D unclear. V lost 0 bases and J 0 bases, leaving 4 bases between the germline ends. The CDR3 has 14 amino acids. CDR1 MNHEY and CDR2 SVGEGT come from the germline V gene. CDR3 in amino acids: CASSYSQSTDTQYF. In DNA form, the CDR3 reads TGTGCCAGCAGTTACTCACAGAGCACAGATACGCAGTATTTT.

The V gene is TRBV11-2, the J gene TRBJ2-5, with D uncertain. The CDR3 is 16 residues long. The germline CDR1 and CDR2 sequences are SGHAT and FQNNGV. Trimming removed 0 bases from V and 5 bases from J, with 16 bases in between. CDR3 DNA sequence: TGTGCCAGCAGCTTAGAGCAGAGTGCGACGAGGGAGACCCAGTACTTC. It yields the protein CASSLEQSATRETQYF.

The rearrangement uses TRBV9 and TRBJ2-4; D ambiguous. The germline CDR1 and CDR2 sequences are SGDLS and YYNGEE. The V and J ends lost 4 bases and 1 base respectively, with 9 bases between them. The CDR3 spans 14 residues. DNA of the CDR3: TGTGCCAGCAGCAACAATCTGGCCAAAAACATTCAGTACTTC. This translates into CASSNNLAKNIQYF.

The chain combines TRBV7-9 with TRBJ2-1; 10 nucleotides agree with TRBD1. The trim removed 5 bases at V and 3 bases at J, leaving 4 bases unmatched. The CDR3 length is 15 residues. Germline CDR1 SEHNR, CDR2 FQNEAQ (reference sequence). CDR3 region: CASSAGTGDYNEQFF. In nucleotides, the CDR3 is TGTGCCAGCAGCGCCGGGACAGGGGACTACAATGAGCAGTTCTTC.

A note on this clone: A far more abundant clone sits one base away, making this likely a read error. The chain employs TRBV6-5 and TRBJ1-5; a possible D gene is TRBD1 (5 bases). Germline V lookup: CDR1 MNHEY, CDR2 SVGAGI. Trimming left V 6 bases short and J 2 bases short, with 5 bases between. This CDR3 has 12 amino acids. The CDR3 region has the DNA TGTGCCAGCAGAGGGGGCAATCAGCCCCAGCATTTT. It translates to CASRGGNQPQHF.

The V and J genes are TRBV7-7 and TRBJ2-5, with 7 positions matching TRBD2. CDR3 size: 13 residues. The trim removed 5 bases at V and 4 bases at J, leaving 4 bases unmatched. The V gene's germline CDR1 is SSHAT and CDR2 FNYEAQ (reference sequence). The CDR3 reads CASSTLAVETQYF. The CDR3 DNA is TGTGCCAGCAGCACCCTAGCGGTAGAGACCCAGTACTTC.

J is TRBJ2-5 and V is TRBV14; D is undetermined. Germline V lookup: CDR1 SGHDN, CDR2 FVKESK. The CDR3 has 11 amino acids. The ends were cut back, 3 bases at V and 4 bases at J, with 3 bases in the middle. The CDR3 is CASSQRETQYF. CDR3 nucleotide sequence: TGTGCCAGCAGCCAGAGAGAGACCCAGTACTTC.

J is TRBJ1-4 and V is TRBV19; D may be TRBD1 (5 bases). V was trimmed by 3 bases and J by 6 bases, leaving 11 bases between them. Germline CDR1 is LNHDA and CDR2 is SQIVND (reference sequence). The CDR3 consists of 14 residues. The chain's CDR3 is CASSIPQVDEKLFF. CDR3 DNA: TGTGCCAGTAGTATCCCACAGGTGGATGAAAAACTGTTTTTT.

This clone was observed a single time. The chain is built from TRBV6-1 and TRBJ1-2, with D hard to call. Germline assignment: CDR1 MNHNS and CDR2 SASEGT. The V end was cut by 6 bases, the J end by 2 bases, with 4 bases between. This CDR3 contains 11 residues. The CDR3 loop is CASRLNYGYTF. Written as DNA, the CDR3 is TGTGCCAGCAGGTTAAACTATGGCTACACCTTC.